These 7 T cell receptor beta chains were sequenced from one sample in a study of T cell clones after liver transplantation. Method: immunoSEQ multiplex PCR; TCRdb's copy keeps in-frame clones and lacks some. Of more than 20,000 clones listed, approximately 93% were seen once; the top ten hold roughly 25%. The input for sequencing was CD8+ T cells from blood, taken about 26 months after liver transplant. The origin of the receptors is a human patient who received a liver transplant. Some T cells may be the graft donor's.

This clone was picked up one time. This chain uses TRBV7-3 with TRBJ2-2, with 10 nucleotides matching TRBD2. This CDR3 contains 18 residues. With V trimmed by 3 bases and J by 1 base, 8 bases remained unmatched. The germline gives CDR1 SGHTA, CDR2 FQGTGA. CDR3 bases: TGTGCCAGCAGCTTGGGGGCTAGCGGGAGTGAGAACACCGGGGAGCTGTTTTTT. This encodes CASSLGASGSENTGELFF.

The CDR3 sequence: CASSKVILEQYF. CDR3 nucleotide sequence: TGTGCCAGCAGCAAGGTCATCCTTGAGCAGTACTTC. The genes are TRBV2 and TRBJ2-7; D is undetermined. Trimming pared 6 bases from V and 7 bases from J, leaving 13 bases between. Germline loops: CDR1 SNHLY, CDR2 FYNNEI. The CDR3 has 12 amino acids.

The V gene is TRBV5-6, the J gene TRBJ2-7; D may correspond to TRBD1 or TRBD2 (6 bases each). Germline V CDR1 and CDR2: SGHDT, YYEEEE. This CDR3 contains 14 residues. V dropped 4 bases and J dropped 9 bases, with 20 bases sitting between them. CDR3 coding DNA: TGTGCCAGCAGCCAGGGGACTCAGGCCCGAGGGCAGTACTTC. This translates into CASSQGTQARGQYF.

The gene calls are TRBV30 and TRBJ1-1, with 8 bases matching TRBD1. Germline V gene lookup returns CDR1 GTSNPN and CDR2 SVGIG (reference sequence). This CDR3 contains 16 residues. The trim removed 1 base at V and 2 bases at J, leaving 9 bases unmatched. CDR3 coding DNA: TGTGCCTGGAGTGCTACTCTCAGGGGGCTTAACACTGAAGCTTTCTTT. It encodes CAWSATLRGLNTEAFF. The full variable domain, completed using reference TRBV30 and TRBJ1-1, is SQTIHQWPATLVQPVGSPLSLECTVEGTSNPNLYWYRQAAGRGLQLLFYSVGIGQISSEVPQNLSASRPQDRQFILSSKKLLLSDSGFYLCAWSATLRGLNTEAFFGQGTRLTVV.

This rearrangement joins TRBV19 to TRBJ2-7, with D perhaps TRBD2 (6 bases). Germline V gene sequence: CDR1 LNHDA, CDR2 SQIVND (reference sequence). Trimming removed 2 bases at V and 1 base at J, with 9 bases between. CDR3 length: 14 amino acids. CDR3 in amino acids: CASSITGESYEQYF. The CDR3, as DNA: TGTGCCAGTAGTATAACGGGGGAGTCCTACGAGCAGTACTTC. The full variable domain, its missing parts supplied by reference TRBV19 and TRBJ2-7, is DGGITQSPKYLFRKEGQNVTLSCEQNLNHDAMYWYRQDPGQGLRLIYYSQIVNDFQKGDIAEGYSVSREKKESFPLTVTSAQKNPTAFYLCASSITGESYEQYFGPGTRLTVT.

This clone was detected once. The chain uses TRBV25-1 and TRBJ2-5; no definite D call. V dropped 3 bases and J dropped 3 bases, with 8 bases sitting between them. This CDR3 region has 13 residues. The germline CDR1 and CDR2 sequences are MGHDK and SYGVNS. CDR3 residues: CASSDGREETQYF. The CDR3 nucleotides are TGTGCCAGCAGTGACGGAAGGGAAGAGACCCAGTACTTC.

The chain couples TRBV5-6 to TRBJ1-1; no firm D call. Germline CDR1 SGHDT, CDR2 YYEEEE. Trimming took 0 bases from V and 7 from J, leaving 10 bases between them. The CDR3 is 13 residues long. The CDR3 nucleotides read TGTGCCAGCAGCTTGGCCGTTGGAAGTGAAGCTTTCTTT. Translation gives CASSLAVGSEAFF.